This T cell receptor beta chain appears in the sequencing data of a study of T cell repertoires in cytomegalovirus infection. Study background: Used in the study were CMV epitopes, some recently identified and HLA-C-restricted, others well-studied and HLA-B-restricted. In public TCR beta signatures, there were indications of both CMV infection and matching HLA type.

A few counts support this clonotype. The antigen remains undetermined. This CDR3 spans 16 amino acids. Trimming stripped 0 bases from V and 0 bases from J, with 12 bases between. CDR1 and CDR2 from the germline V gene are SQVTM and ANQGSEA. MiXCR was run by TCRdb on the reads, yielding one entry per CDR3 protein. The repertoire holds about 890,000 distinct CDR3 sequences, with 31% as singletons. General study points: Individuals carrying CMV plus the relevant HLA were identified by cumulative frequency of public TCR beta families. The ex vivo response was dominated by HLA-C-restricted CMV-specific TCR beta clonotypes.

The source is a human donor in good health (CMV status not recorded). Some clones in this sample may be carry-over from other donors' samples. This material consisted of cultured CD8+ T cells from PBMCs, taken from culture after CMV antigen stimulation. J is TRBJ2-4 and V is TRBV29-1; TRBD2 might be the D (5 bases). CDR3 residues: CSVEDRRYLAKNIQYF. The CDR3 DNA is TGCAGCGTTGAAGATCGGAGGTATCTAGCCAAAAACATTCAGTACTTC.